A single count supports the clone carrying this T cell receptor beta chain. This sample is drawn from a study of T cell changes during pregnancy in multiple sclerosis. With V trimmed by 5 bases and J by 1 base, 8 bases remained unmatched. The CDR3 has 15 residues. CDR1 is PRHDT and CDR2 is FYEKMQ in the germline V gene (reference sequence). TCRdb's copy holds only in-frame clones and misses some; the assay was immunoSEQ multiplex PCR. The sample lists around 57,000 clones, around 93% occurring once. The starting material was CD4+ T cells from peripheral blood mononuclear cells, obtained after pregnancy. The chain is built from TRBV13 and TRBJ2-7; 7 bases agree with TRBD1. The receptor comes from a female donor in good health, enrolled as a control in a pregnancy study. The CDR3 loop reads CASSPGKTGSYEQYF. The CDR3 nucleotides are TGTGCCAGCAGCCCCGGAAAGACAGGGTCCTACGAGCAGTACTTC.